One and the same sample provided the 14 T cell receptor beta chains below, sequenced in a study of T cell repertoires in cytomegalovirus infection. TCRdb itself ran the reads through MiXCR, one entry per CDR3 protein. The data contain about 770,000 distinct CDR3 sequences, around 29% of them singletons. Their specific antigens are unknown. This material consisted of cultured CD8+ T cells from PBMCs, taken from culture after CMV antigen stimulation. The receptors stem from a human donor in good health (CMV status not recorded). Some clones in this sample may be carry-over from other donors' samples.

The chain recombines TRBV6-1 with TRBJ1-1; D uncertain. The CDR3 loop spans 13 amino acids. Per the germline V gene, CDR1 is MNHNS and CDR2 is SASEGT. With 6 bases removed from V and 3 bases from J, the gap between germline ends came to 11 bases. As DNA, the CDR3 is TGTGCCAGCAGGGTACCATCGGACACTGAAGCTTTCTTT. Its translation is CASRVPSDTEAFF.

This sequence joins TRBV6-6 and TRBJ2-7, with D possibly TRBD1 on 6 matching bases. The length of the CDR3 is 15 residues. Per the germline V gene, CDR1 is MNHNY and CDR2 is SVGAGI (reference sequence). V lost 4 bases and J lost 2, with 15 bases in between. CDR3 nucleotides: TGTGCCAGCAGTTCTGGCCGGGACAAGACCTACGAGCAGTACTTC. Encoded protein: CASSSGRDKTYEQYF.

Of note for this clonotype: At one end the junction does not follow the germline gene, possibly because of a read error. In DNA form, the CDR3 reads TGCAGTGCTCGAGAATCCTCCACTAATGAAAAACTGTTTTTT. Translating it yields CSARESSTNEKLFF. The chain joins TRBV20-1 to TRBJ1-4; D unclear. The CDR3 is made up of 14 amino acids. From germline, CDR1 is DFQATT and CDR2 SNEGSKA (reference sequence).

Many counts were recorded for this clonotype. This sequence joins TRBV6-6 and TRBJ1-1; D may be TRBD1 (5 bases). Deletions cut 3 bases from V and 4 bases from J, with 12 bases between. This CDR3 spans 14 amino acids. The germline gives CDR1 MNHNY, CDR2 SVGAGI (reference sequence). CDR3 in amino acids: CASSYQGVGTEAFF. CDR3 nucleotide sequence: TGTGCCAGCAGTTATCAGGGTGTCGGCACTGAAGCTTTCTTT.

The chain couples TRBV12-3 or TRBV12-4 to TRBJ2-1; 11 nucleotides match TRBD2. Trimming cost V 7 bases and J 6 bases; bases outside gene matches: 5. The CDR3 is 14 amino acids. The CDR3 region is CASNPSGGFNEQFF. As DNA, the CDR3 is TGTGCCAGCAATCCTAGCGGGGGGTTCAATGAGCAGTTCTTC.

This clonotype occurred a few times. V and J are TRBV7-8 and TRBJ1-1, with unresolved D. This CDR3 is 14 amino acids long. Germline CDR1 and CDR2: SGHVS and FQNEAQ. Between the trimmed V and J ends, which lost 0 bases and 5 bases, there was a span of 10 bases. This chain's CDR3 is CASSLASQLTEAFF. In DNA form, the CDR3 reads TGTGCCAGCAGCTTAGCTTCCCAATTAACTGAAGCTTTCTTT.

This sequence joins TRBV5-4 and TRBJ2-4; TRBD1 matches 7 bases. The CDR3 is 13 residues long. Trimming took 2 bases from V and 7 from J; bases not matched to a gene: 3. Germline-derived CDR1 and CDR2 are SGHNT and YYREEE (reference sequence). CDR3: CASSFGTVNIQYF. Here the CDR3 DNA reads TGTGCCAGCAGCTTCGGGACAGTTAACATTCAGTACTTC.

The chain employs TRBV18 and TRBJ2-3, with 11 bases fitting TRBD2. Germline trimming cut 4 bases from V and 3 bases from J; bases unmatched to any gene: 6. Looked up from germline, CDR1 is KGHSH and CDR2 is LQKENI. This CDR3 is 16 amino acids long. The CDR3 sequence: CASSLSTSGATDTQYF. CDR3 in DNA: TGTGCCAGCTCACTCTCGACTAGCGGGGCGACAGATACGCAGTATTTT.

The CDR3 loop reads CANPGLTEAFF. The CDR3 DNA follows: TGTGCCAACCCAGGGTTGACTGAAGCTTTCTTT. This chain joins TRBV2 and TRBJ1-1, with D maybe TRBD1 (5 bases). The CDR3 extends over 11 amino acids. Trimming removed 10 bases from V and 5 bases from J, with 11 bases in between. Germline assignment: CDR1 SNHLY and CDR2 FYNNEI.

This clonotype was picked up many times. V usage is TRBV7-6 and J usage is TRBJ2-1, with 7 bases fitting TRBD2. The CDR3 consists of 13 residues. Germline CDR1 is SGHVS and CDR2 is FNYEAQ. After removal of 2 bases from V and 10 bases from J, the junction contained 5 bases not matched to a gene. Written as DNA, the CDR3 is TGTGCCAGCAGCTTACGCATTAGCGGGGAGCAGTTCTTC. It encodes CASSLRISGEQFF.

This clonotype showed up many times. The chain employs TRBV7-9 and TRBJ2-1; 7 bases are a match to TRBD2. CDR1 SEHNR and CDR2 FQNEAQ come from the germline V gene (reference sequence). This CDR3 has 11 residues. The V gene end was trimmed by 4 bases and the J gene end by 15 bases; junction bases not matched to a gene: 6. CDR3: CASSSWGGGFF. The CDR3 DNA reads as TGTGCCAGCAGCTCGTGGGGGGGAGGGTTCTTC.

This clonotype occurred a few times. This chain uses TRBV24-1 with TRBJ1-5, with unresolved D. The CDR3 loop spans 11 amino acids. Trimming cost V 0 bases and J 15 bases, with 8 bases left between them. Germline CDR1 and CDR2: KGHDR and SFDVKD. The CDR3 here is CATSDLWSTHF. The CDR3 DNA sequence: TGTGCCACCAGTGATTTGTGGAGCACGCATTTT.

The chain has TRBV5-5 and TRBJ2-4; 11 bases line up with TRBD1. Germline-derived CDR1 and CDR2 are SGHKS and YYEKEE (reference sequence). V shed 4 bases and J 0 bases; nucleotides not matched to a gene: 3. This CDR3 is 16 amino acids long. CDR3 loop: CASSTGTGGAKNIQYF. CDR3 nucleotide sequence: TGTGCCAGCAGCACCGGGACAGGGGGAGCCAAAAACATTCAGTACTTC.

The chain carries TRBV4-2 and TRBJ1-1, with D perhaps TRBD1 (6 bases). Germline V gene sequence: CDR1 LGHNA, CDR2 YNFKEQ. The CDR3 spans 16 residues. V lost 3 bases, J lost 7 bases, and 21 bases lay in between. CDR3 bases: TGTGCCAGCAGCCAGGCGGGAGGGGGAACAGGAGGTGAAGCTTTCTTT. Translated, it gives CASSQAGGGTGGEAFF.